This TCR beta chain was profiled in a study of blood T cell repertoires in COVID-19. Sequenced by immunoSEQ multiplex PCR; TCRdb stores in-frame clones only, minus some. The table has about 85,000 clones, 65% to 80% seen once. CDR3 length: 12 residues. Germline-derived CDR1 and CDR2 are ENHRY and SYGVKD. V lost 3 bases and J lost 0, with 2 bases in between. The sample comprised peripheral blood. The V gene is TRBV10-3, the J gene TRBJ1-1; D is unresolved. The TCR originated in a man aged 70-80 years with acute or convalescent COVID-19. The CDR3 loop reads CAISDMNTEAFF. The DNA of the CDR3 is TGTGCCATCAGTGATATGAACACTGAAGCTTTCTTT.